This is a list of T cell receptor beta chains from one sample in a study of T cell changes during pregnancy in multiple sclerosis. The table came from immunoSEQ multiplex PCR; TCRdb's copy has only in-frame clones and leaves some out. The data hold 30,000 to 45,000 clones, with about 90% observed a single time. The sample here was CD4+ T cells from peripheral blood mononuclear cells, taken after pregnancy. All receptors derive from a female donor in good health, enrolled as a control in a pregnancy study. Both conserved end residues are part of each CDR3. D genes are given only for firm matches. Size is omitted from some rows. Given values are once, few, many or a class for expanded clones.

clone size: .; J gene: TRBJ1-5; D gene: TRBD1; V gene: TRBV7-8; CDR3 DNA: TGTGCCAGCACCCTTGACAGGGAACAGCCCCAGCATTTT; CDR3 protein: CASTLDREQPQHF
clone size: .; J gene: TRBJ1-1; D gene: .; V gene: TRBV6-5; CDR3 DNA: TGTGCCAGCAGTACAGTGAACACTGAAGCTTTCTTT; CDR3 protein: CASSTVNTEAFF
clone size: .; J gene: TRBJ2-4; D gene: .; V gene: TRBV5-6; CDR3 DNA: TGTGCCAGCAGCTCTACAGGGATCCTAGCCAAAAACATTCAGTACTTC; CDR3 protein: CASSSTGILAKNIQYF
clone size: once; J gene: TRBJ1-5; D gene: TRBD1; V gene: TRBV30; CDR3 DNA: TGTGCCTGGAGTGCCGGGCAGGGGGTTAAGCCCCAGCATTTT; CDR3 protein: CAWSAGQGVKPQHF
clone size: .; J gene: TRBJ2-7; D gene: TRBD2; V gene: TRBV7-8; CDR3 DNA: TGTGCCAGCAGTTGGTTAAGAGCGGGAGGGGCCTACGAGCAGTACTTC; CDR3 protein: CASSWLRAGGAYEQYF
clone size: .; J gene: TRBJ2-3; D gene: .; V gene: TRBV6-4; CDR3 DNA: TGTGCCAGCAGTGAATCTAGCGTTAGCCGAAATACGCAGTATTTT; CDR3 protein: CASSESSVSRNTQYF
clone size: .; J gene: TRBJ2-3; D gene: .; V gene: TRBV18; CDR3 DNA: TGTGCCAGCTCACACGGAACAGTCACAGATACGCAGTATTTT; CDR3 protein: CASSHGTVTDTQYF
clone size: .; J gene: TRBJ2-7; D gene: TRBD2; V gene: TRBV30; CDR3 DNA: TGTGCCTGGAGTCTCCGGGGAGGGGACTACGAGCAGTACTTC; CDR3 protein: CAWSLRGGDYEQYF
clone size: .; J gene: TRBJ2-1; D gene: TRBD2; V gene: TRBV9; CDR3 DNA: TGTGCCAGCAGCGTCGCTAGCGGGAGTCGGGAGCAGTTCTTC; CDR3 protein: CASSVASGSREQFF
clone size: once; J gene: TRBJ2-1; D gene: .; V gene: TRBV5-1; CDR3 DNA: TGCGCCAGCAGCTTGGAACTTTCGGGGTACAATGAGCAGTTCTTC; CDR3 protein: CASSLELSGYNEQFF
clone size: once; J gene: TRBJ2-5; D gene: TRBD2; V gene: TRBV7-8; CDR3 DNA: TGTGCCAGCAGCCCGGGGGGGGCACAAGAGACCCAGTACTTC; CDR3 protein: CASSPGGAQETQYF
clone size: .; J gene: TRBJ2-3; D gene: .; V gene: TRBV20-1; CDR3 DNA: TGCAGTCCCCAGGTAACAGATACGCAGTATTTT; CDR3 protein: CSPQVTDTQYF
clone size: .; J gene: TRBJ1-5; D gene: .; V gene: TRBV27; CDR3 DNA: TGTGCCAGCAGTTTGATCGGGGGACCTAGCAATCAGCCCCAGCATTTT; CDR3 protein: CASSLIGGPSNQPQHF
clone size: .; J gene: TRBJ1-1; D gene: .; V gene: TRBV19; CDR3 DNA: TGTGCCAGTCGGTTGAACACTGAAGCTTTCTTT; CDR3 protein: CASRLNTEAFF
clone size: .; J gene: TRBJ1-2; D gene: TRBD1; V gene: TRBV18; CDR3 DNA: TGTGCCAGCTCGTCGGGACAGGGGAAGTACACCTTC; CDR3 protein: CASSSGQGKYTF
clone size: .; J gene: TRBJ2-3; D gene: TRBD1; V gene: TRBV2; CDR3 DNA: TGTGCCAGCACCGGGGGACAGGGTAAGACAGATACGCAGTATTTT; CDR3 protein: CASTGGQGKTDTQYF
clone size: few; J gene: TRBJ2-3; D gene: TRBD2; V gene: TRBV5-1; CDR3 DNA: TGCGCCAGCAGCGTCGTTAGCGGGGGGCCCATCACAGATACGCAGTATTTT; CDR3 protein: CASSVVSGGPITDTQYF
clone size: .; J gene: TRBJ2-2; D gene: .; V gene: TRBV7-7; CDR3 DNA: TGTGCTAGCAGTCAGGAACCGAACACCGGGGAGCTGTTTTTT; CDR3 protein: CASSQEPNTGELFF
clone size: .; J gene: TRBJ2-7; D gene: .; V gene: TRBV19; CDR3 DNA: TGTGCCAGTAGTGAGCAGGGGACCTACGAGCAGTACTTC; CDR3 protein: CASSEQGTYEQYF
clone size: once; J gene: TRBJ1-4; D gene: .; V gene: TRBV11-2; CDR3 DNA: TGTGCCAGCAGCTTAATTTGGTCGGGGGAAAAACTGTTTTTT; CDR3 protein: CASSLIWSGEKLFF
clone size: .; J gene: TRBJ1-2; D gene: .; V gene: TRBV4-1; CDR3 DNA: TGCGCCAGCAGCCAAGATATGACAGCATATGGCTACACCTTC; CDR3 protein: CASSQDMTAYGYTF
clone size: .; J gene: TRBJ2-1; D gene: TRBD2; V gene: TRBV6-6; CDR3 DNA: TGTGCCAGCAGTTCCTTAGCGGGAGGCAACAATGAGCAGTTCTTC; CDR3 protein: CASSSLAGGNNEQFF
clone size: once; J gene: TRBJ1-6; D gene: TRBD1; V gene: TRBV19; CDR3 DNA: TGTGCCAGTAGTAGGGAACGAGGGACAGGGGGTTCACCCCTCCACTTT; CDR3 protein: CASSRERGTGGSPLHF
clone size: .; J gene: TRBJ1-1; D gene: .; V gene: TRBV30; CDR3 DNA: TGTGCCTGGGGACAGAAGATGAACACTGAAGCTTTCTTT; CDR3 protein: CAWGQKMNTEAFF
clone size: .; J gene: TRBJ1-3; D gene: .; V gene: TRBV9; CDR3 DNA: TGTGCCAGCAGCGCACCCGAGACAGCCTACTCTGGAAACACCATATATTTT; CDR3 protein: CASSAPETAYSGNTIYF
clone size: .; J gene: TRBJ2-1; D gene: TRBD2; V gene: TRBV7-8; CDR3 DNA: TGTGCCAGCAGCCCGGGACTAGCGGGGGGGCCACGAAATGAGCAGTTCTTC; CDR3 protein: CASSPGLAGGPRNEQFF
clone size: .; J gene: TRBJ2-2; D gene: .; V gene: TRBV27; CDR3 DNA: TGTGCCAGCAGGGAACATGACGCAGGGCTAGGGAACACCGGGGAGCTGTTTTTT; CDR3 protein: CASREHDAGLGNTGELFF
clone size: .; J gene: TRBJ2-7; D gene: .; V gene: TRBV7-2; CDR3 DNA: TGTGCCAGCAGCTTAGGAGGCAGTATCAACTACGAGCAGTACTTC; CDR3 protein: CASSLGGSINYEQYF
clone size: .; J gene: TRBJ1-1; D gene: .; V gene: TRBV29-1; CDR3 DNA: TGCAGCGTTGGAGCAGCAGGGATGAACACTGAAGCTTTCTTT; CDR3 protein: CSVGAAGMNTEAFF
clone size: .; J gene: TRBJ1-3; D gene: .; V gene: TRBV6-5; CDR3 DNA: TGTGCCAGCAGTTGGGGCCGGCGCTCTGGAAACACCATATATTTT; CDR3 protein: CASSWGRRSGNTIYF
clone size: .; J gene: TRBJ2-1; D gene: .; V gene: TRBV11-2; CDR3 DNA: TGTGCCAGCACCCTCTTAGGAGCCCGGGGTAATGAGCAGTTCTTC; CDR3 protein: CASTLLGARGNEQFF
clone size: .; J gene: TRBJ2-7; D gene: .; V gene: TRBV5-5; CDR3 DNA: TGTGCCAGCAGCGCGTTGTACGAGCAGTACTTC; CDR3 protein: CASSALYEQYF
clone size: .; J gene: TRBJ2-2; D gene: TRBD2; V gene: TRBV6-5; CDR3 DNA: TGTGCCAGCAGGACGGGAGGATGGACCGGGGAGCTGTTTTTT; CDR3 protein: CASRTGGWTGELFF
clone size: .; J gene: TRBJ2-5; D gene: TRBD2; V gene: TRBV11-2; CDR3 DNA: TGTGCCAGCAGCTTCGGACTAGCGGACCCGGGAGACCAGTACTTC; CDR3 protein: CASSFGLADPGDQYF
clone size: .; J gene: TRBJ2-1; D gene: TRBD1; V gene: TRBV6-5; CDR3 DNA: TGTGCCAGCAGTCCGACAGGGGGGTCTGGTGAGCAGTTCTTC; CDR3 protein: CASSPTGGSGEQFF
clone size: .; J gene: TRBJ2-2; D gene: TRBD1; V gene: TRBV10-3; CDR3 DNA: TGTGCCATCAGTGAGCAGGGGGCCCTTAACACCGGGGAGCTGTTTTTT; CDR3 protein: CAISEQGALNTGELFF
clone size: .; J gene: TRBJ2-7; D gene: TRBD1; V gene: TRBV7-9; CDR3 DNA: TGTGCCAGCACCTACCTCCACGGGACAGGGGGCGTGAACGAGCAGTACTTC; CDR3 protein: CASTYLHGTGGVNEQYF
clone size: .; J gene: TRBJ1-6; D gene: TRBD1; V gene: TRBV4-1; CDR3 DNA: TGCGCCAGCAGCCGAGTACTAAAGGACAGGGGTAATTCACCCCTCCACTTT; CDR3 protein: CASSRVLKDRGNSPLHF
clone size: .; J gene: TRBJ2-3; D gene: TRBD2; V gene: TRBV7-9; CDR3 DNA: TGTGCCAGCAGCCTGCAGCGGGATGCGGCAGATACGCAGTATTTT; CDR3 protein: CASSLQRDAADTQYF
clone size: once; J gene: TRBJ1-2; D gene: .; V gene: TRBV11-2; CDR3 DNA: TGTGCCAGCAGCAGGTTACCTAGCAGCTACACCTTC; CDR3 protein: CASSRLPSSYTF
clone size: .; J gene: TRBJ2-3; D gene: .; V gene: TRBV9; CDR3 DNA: TGTGCCAGCAGCGGACACAGGGCGAGCACAGATACGCAGTATTTT; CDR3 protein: CASSGHRASTDTQYF